The clone carrying this T cell receptor (beta chain) was counted a single time. This entry is derived from a study of technical replicates of blood from several donors. The protocol was immunoSEQ multiplex PCR, while the TCRdb copy is restricted to in-frame clones and leaves out a portion. The repertoire consists of tens of thousands of clones, with about 95% occurring once and the leading ten covering less than 0.3%. The V gene's germline CDR1 is PRHDT and CDR2 FYEKMQ (reference sequence). J lost 1 base, V lost 1 base, and 7 bases had no gene match. The length of the CDR3 is 17 residues. The receptor comes from a human donor in good health. Sequenced: T cells isolated from PBMCs. This chain connects TRBV13 to TRBJ2-3; 8 positions match TRBD1. This CDR3 reads CASSLVVTGERTDTQYF. The CDR3 DNA reads as TGTGCCAGCAGCTTAGTCGTGACAGGGGAACGCACAGATACGCAGTATTTT.